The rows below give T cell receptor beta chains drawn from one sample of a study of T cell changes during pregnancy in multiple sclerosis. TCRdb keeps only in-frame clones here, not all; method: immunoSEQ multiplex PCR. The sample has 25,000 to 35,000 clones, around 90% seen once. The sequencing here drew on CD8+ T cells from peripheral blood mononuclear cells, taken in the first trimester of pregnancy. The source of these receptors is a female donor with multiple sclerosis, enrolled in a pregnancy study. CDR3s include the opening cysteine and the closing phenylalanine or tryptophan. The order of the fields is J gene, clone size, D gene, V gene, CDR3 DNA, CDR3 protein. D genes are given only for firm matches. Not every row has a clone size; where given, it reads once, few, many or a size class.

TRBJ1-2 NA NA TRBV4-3 TGCGCCAGCAGCCAAGAGGGACACCGTAACTCCGGCTACACCTTC CASSQEGHRNSGYTF
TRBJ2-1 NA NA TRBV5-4 TGTGCCAGCAGCGTCTCCACTACGTACAATGAGCAGTTCTTC CASSVSTTYNEQFF
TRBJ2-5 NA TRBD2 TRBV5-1 TGCGCCAGCAGCTTGTCTTCGGGAGGGGGGGAGACCCAGTACTTC CASSLSSGGGETQYF
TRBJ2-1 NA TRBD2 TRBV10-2 TGCGCCAGCAGCCACTCCCCGGGGAGGGATGAGCAGTTCTTC CASSHSPGRDEQFF
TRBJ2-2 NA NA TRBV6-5 TGTGCCAGCAGTTACGACAGGATCGGCACCGGGGAGCTGTTTTTT CASSYDRIGTGELFF
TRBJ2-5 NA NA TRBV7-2 TGTGCCAGCAGCTTAGCAACTCACCTCTTGGGGGGTGCAGAGACCCAGTACTTC CASSLATHLLGGAETQYF
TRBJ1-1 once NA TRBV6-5 TGTGCCAGCAGTTACTCTACAGATAACACTGAAGCTTTCTTT CASSYSTDNTEAFF
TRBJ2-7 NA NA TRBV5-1 TGCGCCAGCAGCGCCGACAGGTCGATCTCCTACGAGCAGTACTTC CASSADRSISYEQYF
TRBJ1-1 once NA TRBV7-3 TGTGCCAGCAGCTCGTCGGGGGGCCCGTACACTGAAGCTTTCTTT CASSSSGGPYTEAFF
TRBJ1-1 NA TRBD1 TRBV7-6 TGTGCCAGCAGCTGGGGACAGGGCCCTGAAGCTTTCTTT CASSWGQGPEAFF
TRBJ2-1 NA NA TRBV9 TGTGCCAGCAGCTCAGGTGATACTTCCTACAATGAGCAGTTCTTC CASSSGDTSYNEQFF
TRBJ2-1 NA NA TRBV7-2 TGTGCCAGCAGCTTACCCGGACTGGGCAATGAGCAGTTCTTC CASSLPGLGNEQFF
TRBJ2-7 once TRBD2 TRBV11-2 TGTGCCAGCAGGGTTACTAGCGGGAGATTCTACGAGCAGTACTTC CASRVTSGRFYEQYF
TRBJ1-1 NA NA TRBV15 TGTGCCACCAGCAGAGAGTCGGGAATGCGGACTGAAGCTTTCTTT CATSRESGMRTEAFF
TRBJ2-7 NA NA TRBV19 TGTGCCAGTAGTATCGTCCCGAGCACCTACGAGCAGTACTTC CASSIVPSTYEQYF
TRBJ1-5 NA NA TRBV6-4 TGTGCCAGCAGTGAAGGGGATAGCAATCAGCCCCAGCATTTT CASSEGDSNQPQHF
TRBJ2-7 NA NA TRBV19 TGTGCCAGTAGTATAGGACGGGGGGCCGAGCAGTACTTC CASSIGRGAEQYF
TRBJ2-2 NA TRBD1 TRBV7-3 TGTGCCAGCAGCTTACAAATAGGTGTAGGGACAGGGGGCAGGACCGGGGAGCTGTTTTTT CASSLQIGVGTGGRTGELFF
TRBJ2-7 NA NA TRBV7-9 TGTGCCAGCAGCGCTACAGACTACGAGCAGTACTTC CASSATDYEQYF
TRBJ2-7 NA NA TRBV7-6 TGTGCCAGCAGCCCGGGACACCCCTACGAGCAGTACTTC CASSPGHPYEQYF
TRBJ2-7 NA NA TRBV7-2 TGTGCCAGCAGCTTAGTTCGGGATTTCCGATCCTACGAGCAGTACTTC CASSLVRDFRSYEQYF
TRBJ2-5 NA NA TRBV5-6 TGTGCCAGCAGCTTACCCGGGACTCTATACCAAGAGACCCAGTACTTC CASSLPGTLYQETQYF
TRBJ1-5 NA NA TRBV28 TGTGCCAGCAGTTTATCTTCGCGTCAGCCCCAGCATTTT CASSLSSRQPQHF
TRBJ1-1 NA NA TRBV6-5 TGTGCCAGCAGTTACGGTCCAGGAAATTCTGAAGCTTTCTTT CASSYGPGNSEAFF
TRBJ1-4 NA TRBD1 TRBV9 TGTGCCAGCAGTTCTGAGACAGGGATCTCTACTAATGAAAAACTGTTTTTT CASSSETGISTNEKLFF
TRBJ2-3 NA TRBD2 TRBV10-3 TGTGCCATCGGGCCCGGACTAGCGGGAGGTGTCCCGGATACGCAGTATTTT CAIGPGLAGGVPDTQYF
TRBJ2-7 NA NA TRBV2 TGTGCCAGCAGGGCGGGTAGTGGTCCGCACGAGCAGTACTTC CASRAGSGPHEQYF
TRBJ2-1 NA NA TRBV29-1 TGCAGCGCCCCCACGGGCAATGAGCAGTTCTTC CSAPTGNEQFF
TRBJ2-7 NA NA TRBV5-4 TGTGCCAGCAGCTCTCTTCACGATAGCGTCGCCGAGCAGTACTTC CASSSLHDSVAEQYF
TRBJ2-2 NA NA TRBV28 TGTGCCAGCAGATTCCCGGGACACTACACCGGGGAGCTGTTTTTT CASRFPGHYTGELFF
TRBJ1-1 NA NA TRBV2 TGTGCCAGCAGTGAATTCCTGGGGAGGGTTAACACTGAAGCTTTCTTT CASSEFLGRVNTEAFF
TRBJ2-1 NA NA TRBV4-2 TGTGCCAGCAGCCAAGATTCAGTTCTAGAGTGGTTAAATGAGCAGTTCTTC CASSQDSVLEWLNEQFF
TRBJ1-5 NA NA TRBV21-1 TGTGCCTTAAGCAGGGTTGGCAATCAGCCCCAGCATTTT CALSRVGNQPQHF
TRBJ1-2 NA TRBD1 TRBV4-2 TGTGCCAGCAGCCAAGAGTTCAGGGACAGCAGTGGCTACACCTTC CASSQEFRDSSGYTF
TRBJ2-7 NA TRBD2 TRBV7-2 TGTGCCAGCAGCTTAGTCGTTCGCGGGAGTTTCTACGAGCAGTACTTC CASSLVVRGSFYEQYF
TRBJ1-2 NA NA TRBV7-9 TGTGCCAGCAGCCCCCCTGGGAGGCTTAACTATGGCTACACCTTC CASSPPGRLNYGYTF
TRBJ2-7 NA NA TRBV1 TGCACCAGCAGCCAAGTGCAAGGCAGGGGTACTTCCTACGAGCAGTACTTC CTSSQVQGRGTSYEQYF
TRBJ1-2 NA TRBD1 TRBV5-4 TGTGCCAGCAGCTTCCAGGGGGGAAACTATGGCTACACCTTC CASSFQGGNYGYTF
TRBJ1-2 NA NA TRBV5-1 TGCGCCAGCAGCTTTCCGGACAGTCAAGGGGTTTTCTATGGCTACACCTTC CASSFPDSQGVFYGYTF
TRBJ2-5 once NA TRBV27 TGTGCCAGCAGTTTATCCTTAGGAGGGTCACAAGAGACCCAGTACTTC CASSLSLGGSQETQYF
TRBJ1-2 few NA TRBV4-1 TGCGCCAGCAGCCAAGAGGCCACAGACTATGGCTACACCTTC CASSQEATDYGYTF
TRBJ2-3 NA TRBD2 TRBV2 TGTGCCAGCAGGGGACTAGCGGGAGGGATTGATACGCAGTATTTT CASRGLAGGIDTQYF
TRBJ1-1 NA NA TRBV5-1 TGCGCCAGCAGCTTGGGGGGGGGTTGGACTGAAGCTTTCTTT CASSLGGGWTEAFF
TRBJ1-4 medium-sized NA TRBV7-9 TGTGCCAGCAGCAAACAGGGCAATGAAAAACTGTTTTTT CASSKQGNEKLFF
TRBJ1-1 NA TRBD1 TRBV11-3 TGTGCCAGCAGCTTAAGTGTCACAGGGGGCATGAACACTGAAGCTTTCTTT CASSLSVTGGMNTEAFF
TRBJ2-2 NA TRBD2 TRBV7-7 TGTGCCAGCAGCCTCTCCGGGGGAGGGACCGGGGAGCTGTTTTTT CASSLSGGGTGELFF
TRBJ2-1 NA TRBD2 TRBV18 TGTGCCAGCTCACCATTGACTAGCGGGAATTACAATGAGCAGTTCTTC CASSPLTSGNYNEQFF
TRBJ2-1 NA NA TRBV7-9 TGTGCCAGCAGCCATGGGGCAGGGGGGTACAATGAGCAGTTCTTC CASSHGAGGYNEQFF
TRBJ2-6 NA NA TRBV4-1 TGCGCCAGCAGCGTCTTTGAGGGAAGATCTGGGGCCAACGTCCTGACTTTC CASSVFEGRSGANVLTF
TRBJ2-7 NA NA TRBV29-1 TGCAGCGCCGGTAACGGGGGAGGCGAGCAGTACTTC CSAGNGGGEQYF
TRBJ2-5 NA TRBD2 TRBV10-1 TGCGCCGCAACTAAAGAAGCGGGAGAAGAGACCCAGTACTTC CAATKEAGEETQYF
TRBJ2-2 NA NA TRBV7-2 TGTGCCAGCAGACCTTCGGGGAGCCTTTTAAGTGGGGAGCTGTTTTTT CASRPSGSLLSGELFF
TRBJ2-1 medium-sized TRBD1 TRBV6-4 TGTGCCAGCAGTGACTCCACAGGGGGCTACAATGAGCAGTTCTTC CASSDSTGGYNEQFF